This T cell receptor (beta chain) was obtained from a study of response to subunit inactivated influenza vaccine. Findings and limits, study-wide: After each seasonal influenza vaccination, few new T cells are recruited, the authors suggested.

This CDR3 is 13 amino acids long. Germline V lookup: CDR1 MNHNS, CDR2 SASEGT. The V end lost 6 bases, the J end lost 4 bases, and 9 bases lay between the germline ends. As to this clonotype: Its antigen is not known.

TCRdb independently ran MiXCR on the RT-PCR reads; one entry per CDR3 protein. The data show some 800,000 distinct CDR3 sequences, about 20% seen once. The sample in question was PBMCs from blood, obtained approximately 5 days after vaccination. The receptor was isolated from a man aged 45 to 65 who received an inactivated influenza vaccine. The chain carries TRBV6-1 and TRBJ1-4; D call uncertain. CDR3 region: CASRVEINEKLFF. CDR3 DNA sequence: TGTGCCAGCAGGGTGGAAATTAATGAAAAACTGTTTTTT.